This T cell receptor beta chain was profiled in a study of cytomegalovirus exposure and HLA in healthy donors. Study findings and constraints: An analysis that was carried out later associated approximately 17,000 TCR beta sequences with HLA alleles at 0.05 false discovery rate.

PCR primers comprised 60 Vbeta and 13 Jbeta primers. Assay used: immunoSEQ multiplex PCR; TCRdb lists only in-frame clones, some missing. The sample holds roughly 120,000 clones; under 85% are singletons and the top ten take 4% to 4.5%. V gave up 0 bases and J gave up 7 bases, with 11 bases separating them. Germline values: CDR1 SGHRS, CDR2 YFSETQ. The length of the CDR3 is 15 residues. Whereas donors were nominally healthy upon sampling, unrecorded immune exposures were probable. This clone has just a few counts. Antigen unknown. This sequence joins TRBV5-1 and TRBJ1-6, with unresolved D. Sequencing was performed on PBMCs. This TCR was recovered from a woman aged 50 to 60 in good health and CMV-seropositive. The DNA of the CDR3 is TGCGCCAGCAGCTTGGAGGAGGGTGCGAATTCACCCCTCCACTTT. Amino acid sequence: CASSLEEGANSPLHF.